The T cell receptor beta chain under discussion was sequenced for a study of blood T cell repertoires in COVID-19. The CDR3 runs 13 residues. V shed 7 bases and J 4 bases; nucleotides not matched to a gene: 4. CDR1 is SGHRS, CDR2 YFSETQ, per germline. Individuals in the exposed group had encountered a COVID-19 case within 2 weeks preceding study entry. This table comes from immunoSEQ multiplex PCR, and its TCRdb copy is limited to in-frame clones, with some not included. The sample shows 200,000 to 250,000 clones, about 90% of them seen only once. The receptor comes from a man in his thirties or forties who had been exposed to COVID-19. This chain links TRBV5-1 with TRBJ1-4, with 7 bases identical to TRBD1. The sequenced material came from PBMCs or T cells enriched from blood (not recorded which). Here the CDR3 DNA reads TGCGCCAGCCGACAGGGCCTTAATGAAAAACTGTTTTTT. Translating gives CASRQGLNEKLFF.